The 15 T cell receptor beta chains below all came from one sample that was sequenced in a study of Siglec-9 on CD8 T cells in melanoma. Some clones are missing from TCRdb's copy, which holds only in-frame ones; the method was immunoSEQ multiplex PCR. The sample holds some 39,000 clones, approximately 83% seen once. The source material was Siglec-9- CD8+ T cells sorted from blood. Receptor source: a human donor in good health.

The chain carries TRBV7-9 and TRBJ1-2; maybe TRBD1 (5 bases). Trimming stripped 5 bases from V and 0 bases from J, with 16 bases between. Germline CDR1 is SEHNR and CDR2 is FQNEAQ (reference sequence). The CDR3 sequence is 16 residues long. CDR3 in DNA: TGTGCCAGCAGCCTTTTGGGCGGGACCGCTAACTATGGCTACACCTTC. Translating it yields CASSLLGGTANYGYTF.

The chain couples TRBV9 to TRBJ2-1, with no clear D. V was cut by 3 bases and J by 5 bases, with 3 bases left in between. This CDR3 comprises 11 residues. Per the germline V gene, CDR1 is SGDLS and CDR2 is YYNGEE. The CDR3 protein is CASSENNEQFF. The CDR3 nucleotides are TGTGCCAGCAGCGAAAACAATGAGCAGTTCTTC.

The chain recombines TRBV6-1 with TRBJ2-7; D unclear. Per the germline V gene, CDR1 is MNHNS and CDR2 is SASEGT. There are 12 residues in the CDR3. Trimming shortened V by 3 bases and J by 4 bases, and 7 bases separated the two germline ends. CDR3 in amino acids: CASSEFGYEQYF. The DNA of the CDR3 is TGTGCCAGCAGTGAGTTTGGGTACGAGCAGTACTTC.

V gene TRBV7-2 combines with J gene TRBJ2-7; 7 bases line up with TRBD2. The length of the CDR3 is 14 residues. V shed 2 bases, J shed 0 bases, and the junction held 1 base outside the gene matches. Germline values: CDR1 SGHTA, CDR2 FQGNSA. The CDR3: CASSLTSASYEQYF. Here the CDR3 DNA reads TGTGCCAGCAGCTTAACTAGCGCCTCCTACGAGCAGTACTTC.

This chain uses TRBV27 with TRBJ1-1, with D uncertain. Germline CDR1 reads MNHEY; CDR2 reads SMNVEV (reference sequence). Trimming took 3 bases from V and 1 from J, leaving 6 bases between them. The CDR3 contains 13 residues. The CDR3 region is CASSFGPNTEAFF. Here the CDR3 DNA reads TGTGCCAGCAGTTTCGGACCGAACACTGAAGCTTTCTTT.

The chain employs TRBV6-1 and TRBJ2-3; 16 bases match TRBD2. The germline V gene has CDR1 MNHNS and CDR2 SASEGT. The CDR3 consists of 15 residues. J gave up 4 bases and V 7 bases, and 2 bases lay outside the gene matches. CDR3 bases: TGTGCCAGCACGGGACTAGCGGGAGGGGCAGATACGCAGTATTTT. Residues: CASTGLAGGADTQYF.

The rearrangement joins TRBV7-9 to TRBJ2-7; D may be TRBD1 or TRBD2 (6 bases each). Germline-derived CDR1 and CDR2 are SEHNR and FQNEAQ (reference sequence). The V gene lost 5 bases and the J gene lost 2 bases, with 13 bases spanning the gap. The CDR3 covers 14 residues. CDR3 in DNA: TGTGCCAGCAGCCAGCCGGGGGACACCTACGAGCAGTACTTC. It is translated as CASSQPGDTYEQYF.

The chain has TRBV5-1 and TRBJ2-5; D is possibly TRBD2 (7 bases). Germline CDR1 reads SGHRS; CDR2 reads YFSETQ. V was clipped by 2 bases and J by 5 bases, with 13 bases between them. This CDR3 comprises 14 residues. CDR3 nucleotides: TGCGCCAGCAGCTTTGAGGGGGGGCGTGAGACCCAGTACTTC. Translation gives CASSFEGGRETQYF.

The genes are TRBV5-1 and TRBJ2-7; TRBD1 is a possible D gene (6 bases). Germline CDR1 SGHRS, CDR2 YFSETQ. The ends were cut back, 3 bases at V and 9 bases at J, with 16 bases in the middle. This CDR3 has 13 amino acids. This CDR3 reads CASSSSGDLGQYF. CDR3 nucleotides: TGCGCCAGCAGCTCATCAGGGGATCTTGGGCAGTACTTC.

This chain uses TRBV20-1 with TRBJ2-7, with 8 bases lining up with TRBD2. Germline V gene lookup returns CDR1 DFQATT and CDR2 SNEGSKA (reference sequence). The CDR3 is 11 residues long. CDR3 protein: CSAKREYEQYF. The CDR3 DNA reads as TGCAGCGCCAAGCGGGAGTACGAGCAGTACTTC.

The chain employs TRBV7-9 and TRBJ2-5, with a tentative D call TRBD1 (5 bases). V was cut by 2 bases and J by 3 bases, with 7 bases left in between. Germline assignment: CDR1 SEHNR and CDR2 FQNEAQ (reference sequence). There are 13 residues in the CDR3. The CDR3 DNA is TGTGCCAGCAGCTTAATCAGGGAAGAGACCCAGTACTTC. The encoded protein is CASSLIREETQYF.

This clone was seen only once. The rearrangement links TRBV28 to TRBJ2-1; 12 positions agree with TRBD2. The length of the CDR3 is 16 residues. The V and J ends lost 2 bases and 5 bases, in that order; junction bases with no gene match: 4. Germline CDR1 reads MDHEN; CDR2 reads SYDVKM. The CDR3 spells CASSLLAGGPDNEQFF. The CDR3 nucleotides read TGTGCCAGCAGTTTACTAGCGGGAGGGCCGGACAATGAGCAGTTCTTC.

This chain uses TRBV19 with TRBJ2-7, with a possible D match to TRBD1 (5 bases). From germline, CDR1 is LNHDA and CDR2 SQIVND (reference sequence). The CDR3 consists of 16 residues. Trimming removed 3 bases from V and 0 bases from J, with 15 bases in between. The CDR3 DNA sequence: TGTGCCAGTAGTATCTGGGCAGGGATGAGCTCCTACGAGCAGTACTTC. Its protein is CASSIWAGMSSYEQYF. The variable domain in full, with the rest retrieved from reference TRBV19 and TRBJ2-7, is DGGITQSPKYLFRKEGQNVTLSCEQNLNHDAMYWYRQDPGQGLRLIYYSQIVNDFQKGDIAEGYSVSREKKESFPLTVTSAQKNPTAFYLCASSIWAGMSSYEQYFGPGTRLTVT.

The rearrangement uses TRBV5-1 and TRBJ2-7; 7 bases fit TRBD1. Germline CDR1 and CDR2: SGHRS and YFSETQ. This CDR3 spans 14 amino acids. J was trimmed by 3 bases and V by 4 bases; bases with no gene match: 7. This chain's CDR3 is CASSAKQGNYEQYF. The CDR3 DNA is TGCGCCAGCAGCGCAAAACAGGGGAACTACGAGCAGTACTTC.

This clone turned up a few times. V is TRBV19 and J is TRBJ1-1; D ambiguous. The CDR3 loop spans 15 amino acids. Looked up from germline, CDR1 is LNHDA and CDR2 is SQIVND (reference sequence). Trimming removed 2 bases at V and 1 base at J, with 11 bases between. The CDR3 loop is CASSINAGRNTEAFF. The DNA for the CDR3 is TGTGCCAGTAGTATAAATGCAGGAAGGAACACTGAAGCTTTCTTT.